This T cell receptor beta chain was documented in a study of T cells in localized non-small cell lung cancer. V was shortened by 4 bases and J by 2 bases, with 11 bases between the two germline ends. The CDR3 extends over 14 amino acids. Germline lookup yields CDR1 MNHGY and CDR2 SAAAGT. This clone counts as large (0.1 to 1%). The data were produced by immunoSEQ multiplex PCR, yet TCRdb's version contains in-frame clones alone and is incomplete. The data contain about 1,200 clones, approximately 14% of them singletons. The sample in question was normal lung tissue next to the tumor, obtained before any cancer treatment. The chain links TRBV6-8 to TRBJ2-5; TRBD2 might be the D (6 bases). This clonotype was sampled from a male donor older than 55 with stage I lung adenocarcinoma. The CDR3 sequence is CASSSLGGQETQYF. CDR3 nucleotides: TGTGCCAGCAGTTCCCTGGGGGGACAAGAGACCCAGTACTTC.